This TCR beta chain was identified in a study of T cells in narcolepsy. Study-level background: Enrolled donors included narcolepsy type 1 or type 2 patients and healthy controls.

As to this clone: Its target is unknown.

V lost 4 bases and J lost 2, with 11 bases in between. The CDR3 covers 15 residues. Germline lookup yields CDR1 ENHRY and CDR2 SYGVKD. Broader study findings: Autoreactive clone sequences were missing from some blood memory CD4+ repertoires. HCRT-specific and TRIB2-specific autoreactive clonotypes appeared among same-patient CSF and blood CD4+ clonotypes. Autoreactive clonotypes reportedly recurred in blood of same and different patients, not controls.

Measured with immunoSEQ multiplex PCR; TCRdb has only the in-frame clones, and not every one. The data contain around 24,000 clones, more than 75% of them singletons. This receptor was identified in a human donor in good health. Sequences were obtained from memory (CD45RA-) CD4+ T cells from blood. V gene TRBV10-3 combines with J gene TRBJ2-2; D gene ambiguous. As DNA, the CDR3 is TGTGCCATCAGTGTGGCAGATACCAACACCGGGGAGCTGTTTTTT. Residues: CAISVADTNTGELFF.